This T cell receptor beta chain comes out of a study of human T cells and chemical hapten exposure. Unmatched junction bases numbered 13, after V lost 9 bases and J lost 2 bases. Per germline, CDR1 LNHDA and CDR2 SQIVND (reference sequence). The CDR3 spans 16 residues. The library gave individual cDNA molecules unique molecular identifiers. TCRdb fed the RACE reads into MiXCR, producing one record per CDR3 protein. The repertoire has 75,000 to 90,000 distinct CDR3 sequences, around 10% of them found once; the top ten carry 1.4%. This sample's time point: patch test 1, 2 weeks after DPC sensitization. As to treatment: therapeutic diphenylcyclopropenone sensitization with weekly scalp DPC. Findings and caveats of the study: Healthy individuals' immune responses may differ from those of donors, who had alopecia. Higher patch test scores went with higher counts of PT1 expanded TCRs. The formation of large CDR3 similarity clusters by expanded TCRs significantly exceeded that of controls.

Note on this clonotype: Its target is unknown.

The V and J genes are TRBV19 and TRBJ2-1; 7 bases map to TRBD2. This sequence originates from a woman between 45 and 65 years old with alopecia areata. Some clones in this sample may be carry-over from other donors' samples. The sequences come from whole blood, collected in connection with sensitization to the hapten diphenylcyclopropenone (DPC). In DNA form, the CDR3 reads TGTGCCAGCCAACCCTCCAGCGGGATTCCCTACAATGAGCAGTTCTTC. The encoded protein is CASQPSSGIPYNEQFF.